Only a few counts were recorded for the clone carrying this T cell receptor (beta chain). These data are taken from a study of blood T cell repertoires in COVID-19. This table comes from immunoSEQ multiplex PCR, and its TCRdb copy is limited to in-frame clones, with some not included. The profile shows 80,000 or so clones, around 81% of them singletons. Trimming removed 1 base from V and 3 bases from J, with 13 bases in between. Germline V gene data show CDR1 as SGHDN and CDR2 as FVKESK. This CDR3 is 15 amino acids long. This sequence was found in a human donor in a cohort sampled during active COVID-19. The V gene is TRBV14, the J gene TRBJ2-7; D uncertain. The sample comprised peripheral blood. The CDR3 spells CASSQARNSDYEQYF. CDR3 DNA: TGTGCCAGCAGCCAAGCGCGGAATTCGGACTACGAGCAGTACTTC.